This TCR beta chain was documented in a study of T cells in Graves' hyperthyroidism and ophthalmopathy. Across the study: Initial diagnosis, before any treatment, was when peripheral blood was collected.

This CDR3 has 15 residues. Germline-derived CDR1 and CDR2 are MDHEN and SYDVKM. Trimming took off 5 bases at V and 7 bases at J, with 20 bases between the two ends. Many counts were recorded for this clonotype. Amplified TCR beta CDR3 regions came from RNA transcripts. A set of HTBI primers served as the primers for a first-round RT-PCR of the TCR CDR3. Each CDR3 protein is one row after TCRdb ran MiXCR on the multiplex PCR reads. Here the sample spans hundreds of thousands of distinct CDR3 sequences, roughly 14% being singletons. The receptor was isolated from a woman aged 40 to 49 with Graves' ophthalmopathy. V usage is TRBV28 and J usage is TRBJ1-2; D may be TRBD1 (5 bases). Sequencing was done on a sample of blood. The CDR3: CASSPSSPGSSGYTF. The CDR3 nucleotides are TGTGCCAGCAGTCCATCCTCGCCAGGGTCTAGTGGCTACACCTTC.